This entry features one T cell receptor beta chain sequence. The antigen is not known. CDR1 is SGHNT, CDR2 YENEEA, per germline. The CDR3 sequence is 15 residues long. V shed 2 bases and J shed 6 bases, with 14 bases lying between them. Assay used: immunoSEQ multiplex PCR; TCRdb lists only in-frame clones, some missing. The sample gives approximately 5,400 clones, 70% to 80% of which show up once; 9.5% to 15% is in the top ten. This sample was taken from a study of T cell clonotyping in hematopoietic cell transplantation. Findings of the study overall: Recipient TCR diversity dropped after transplant; expanded clonotypes rose from day 30 to 180.

This rearrangement joins TRBV11-3 to TRBJ2-1; TRBD2 is a possible D gene (5 bases). The source was peripheral blood mononuclear cells, collected 30 days after allogeneic stem cell transplant. The sequence came from a male patient over 55 who had an allogeneic stem cell transplant from an unrelated donor, so the T cells may come from the graft donor. Some clones in this sample may be carry-over from other donors' samples. Here the CDR3 DNA reads TGTGCCAGCAGCTTAACTCCGGGATCCCTCAATGAGCAGTTCTTC. This gives the protein CASSLTPGSLNEQFF.